A selection of T cell receptor beta chains follows, all from one sample in a study of blood T cell repertoires in COVID-19. Generated by immunoSEQ multiplex PCR, the TCRdb table keeps only in-frame clones and is missing some. The table has about 82,000 clones, 85% to 90% seen once. The sample was PBMCs or T cells enriched from blood (not recorded which). These receptor sequences come from a woman aged 45-65 years with acute COVID-19. Each CDR3 is given with its conserved first and last residue. Fields, in order: J gene, V gene, D gene, CDR3 protein. The D gene is left open where the match is weak.

TRBJ2-7	TRBV19	TRBD2	CASSPGLAGGYEQYF
TRBJ2-7	TRBV19	TRBD2	CASSIGEGVDEQYF
TRBJ1-6	TRBV10-3	TRBD1	CAIRARGINSPLHF
TRBJ2-1	TRBV3-1/TRBV3-2	.	CASSREGGYNEQFF
TRBJ2-2	TRBV5-4	.	CASSPFRGTGELFF
TRBJ2-3	TRBV5-8	TRBD1	CASSSRWGGQGAGTDTQYF
TRBJ2-7	TRBV27	TRBD2	CASSLYRSGDYEQYF
TRBJ2-1	TRBV5-1	TRBD2	CASSPQTGTSGSNEQFF
TRBJ1-5	TRBV5-4	.	CASSYDRQPQHF
TRBJ2-3	TRBV3-1/TRBV3-2	.	CASSPSGGTNTQYF
TRBJ2-7	TRBV10-3	TRBD2	CAISTSGTDYEQYF